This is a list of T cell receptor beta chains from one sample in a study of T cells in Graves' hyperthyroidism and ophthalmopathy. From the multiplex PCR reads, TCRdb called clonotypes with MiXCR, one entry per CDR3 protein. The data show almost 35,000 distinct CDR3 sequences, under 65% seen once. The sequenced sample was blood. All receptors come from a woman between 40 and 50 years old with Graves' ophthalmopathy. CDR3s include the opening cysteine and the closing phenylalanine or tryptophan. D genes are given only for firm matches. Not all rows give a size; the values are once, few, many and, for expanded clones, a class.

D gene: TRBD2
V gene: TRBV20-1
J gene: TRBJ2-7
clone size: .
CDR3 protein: CSAWTSGPYEQCF
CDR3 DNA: TGCAGTGCTTGGACTAGCGGGCCGTACGAGCAGTGCTTC

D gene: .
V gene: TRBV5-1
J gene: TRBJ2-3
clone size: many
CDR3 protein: CASSFSLEGDTQYF
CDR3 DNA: TGCGCCAGCAGCTTTAGTCTAGAAGGAGATACGCAGTATTTT

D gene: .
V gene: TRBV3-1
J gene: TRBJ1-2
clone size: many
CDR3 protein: CASSQGSIGNYGYTF
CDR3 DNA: TGTGCCAGCAGCCAAGGTTCCATAGGGAACTATGGCTACACCTTC

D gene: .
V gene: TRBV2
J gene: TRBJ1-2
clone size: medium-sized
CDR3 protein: CASSEATWEGYTF
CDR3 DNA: TGTGCCAGCAGTGAGGCCACATGGGAGGGCTACACCTTC

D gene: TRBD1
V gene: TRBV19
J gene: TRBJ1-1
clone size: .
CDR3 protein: CASSRDRSTEAFF
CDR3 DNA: TGTGCCAGTAGCCGGGACAGGTCTACTGAAGCTTTCTTT

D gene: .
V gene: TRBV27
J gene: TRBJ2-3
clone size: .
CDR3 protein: CASSLVRSRVTGTQYF
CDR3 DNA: TGTGCCAGCAGTTTAGTACGGAGCAGGGTCACAGGTACGCAGTATTTT

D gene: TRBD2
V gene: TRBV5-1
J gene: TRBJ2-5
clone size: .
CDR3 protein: CASSPGLAGEGETQYF
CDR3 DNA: TGCGCCAGCAGCCCGGGACTAGCGGGAGAAGGGGAGACCCAGTACTTC

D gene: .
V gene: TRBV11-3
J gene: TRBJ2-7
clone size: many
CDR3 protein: CASSSTGVTGEQYF
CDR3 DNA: TGTGCCAGCAGCTCGACAGGAGTTACGGGCGAGCAGTACTTC

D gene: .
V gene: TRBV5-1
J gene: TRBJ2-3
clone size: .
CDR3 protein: CASSLKGLSDTQYF
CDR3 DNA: TGCGCCAGCAGCTTGAAGGGACTCTCGGATACGCAGTATTTT

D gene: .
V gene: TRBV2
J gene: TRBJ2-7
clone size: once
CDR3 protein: CASSVSGAYEQYF
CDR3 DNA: TGTGCCAGCAGTGTCTCAGGGGCTTACGAGCAGTACTTC

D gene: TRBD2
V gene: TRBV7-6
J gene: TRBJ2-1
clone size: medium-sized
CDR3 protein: CASSLVALAGAVEQFF
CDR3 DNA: TGTGCCAGCAGCTTAGTAGCCCTAGCGGGAGCAGTTGAGCAGTTCTTC

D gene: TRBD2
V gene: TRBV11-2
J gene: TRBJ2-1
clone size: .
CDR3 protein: CASSLDRGGGNEQFF
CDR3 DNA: TGTGCCAGCAGCTTAGATCGGGGGGGCGGGAATGAGCAGTTCTTC

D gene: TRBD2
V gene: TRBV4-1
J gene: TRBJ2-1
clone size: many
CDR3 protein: CASSQPLAGGRYEQFF
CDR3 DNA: TGCGCCAGCAGCCAACCCTTAGCGGGAGGAAGGTATGAGCAGTTCTTC

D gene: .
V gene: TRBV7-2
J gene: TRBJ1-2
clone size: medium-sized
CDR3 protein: CASSSGQNYGYTF
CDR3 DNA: TGTGCCAGCAGCTCAGGACAGAACTATGGCTACACCTTC

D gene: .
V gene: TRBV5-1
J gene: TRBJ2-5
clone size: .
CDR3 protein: CASSPARGETQYF
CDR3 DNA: TGCGCCAGCAGCCCAGCGAGGGGGGAGACCCAGTACTTC

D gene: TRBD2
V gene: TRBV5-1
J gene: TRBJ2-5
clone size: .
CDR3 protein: CASSQTSGQETQYF
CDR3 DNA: TGCGCCAGCAGCCAAACTAGCGGTCAAGAGACCCAGTACTTC

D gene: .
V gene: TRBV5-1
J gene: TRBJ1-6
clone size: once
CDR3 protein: CASSLGDSPLHF
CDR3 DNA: TGCGCCAGCAGCTTGGGGGATTCACCCCTCCACTTT